The subject of this entry is one TCR beta chain. These data are taken from a study of cytomegalovirus exposure and HLA in healthy donors. The germline V and J ends were trimmed by 2 bases and 7 bases, with 12 bases remaining between them. This CDR3 comprises 14 residues. Germline V gene lookup returns CDR1 SGHVS and CDR2 FNYEAQ. The primer mix had 60 Vbeta and 13 Jbeta primers. The table came from immunoSEQ multiplex PCR; TCRdb's copy has only in-frame clones and leaves some out. The repertoire holds 130,000 or so clones, with roughly 66% as singletons. This rearrangement joins TRBV7-6 to TRBJ1-5, with D possibly TRBD1 on 6 matching bases. Sequenced input: PBMCs. The source of this sequence is a woman aged 60 to 75 in good health and CMV-seronegative. The CDR3, as DNA: TGTGCCAGCAGCTTACGCGGGGGCCGACAGCCCCAGCATTTT. It specifies CASSLRGGRQPQHF.